This T cell receptor (beta chain) is from a study of T cell responses to AZD1222 COVID-19 vaccine. Study results and caveats: As reported, nearly half of all spike-specific TCRs target variant regions that are unmutated. Repertoire sampling happened only post peak T cell response. Spike-specific TCR depth and breadth grew after two AZD1222 doses.

This clone has a single count. The antigen is unknown. Generated by immunoSEQ multiplex PCR, the TCRdb table keeps only in-frame clones and is missing some. The sample shows approximately 120,000 clones, 88% of them seen only once. This CDR3 is 14 amino acids long. Germline V CDR1 and CDR2: SGHDT, YYEEEE. V shed 0 bases and J shed 8 bases, with 11 bases lying between them. This TCR was recovered from an adult in good health. Specimen: peripheral blood, collected on day 0 of AZD1222 vaccination. J is TRBJ2-2 and V is TRBV5-6; the D is unclear. The CDR3 sequence is CASSLVRNAGELFF. CDR3 nucleotide sequence: TGTGCCAGCAGCTTGGTTCGGAACGCGGGGGAGCTGTTTTTT. The full variable domain, with the rest looked up from reference TRBV5-6 and TRBJ2-2, is DAGVTQSPTHLIKTRGQQVTLRCSPKSGHDTVSWYQQALGQGPQFIFQYYEEEERQRGNFPDRFSGHQFPNYSSELNVNALLLGDSALYLCASSLVRNAGELFFGEGSRLTVL.